Presented here are 21 T cell receptor beta chains from one specimen sequenced in a study of immune heterogeneity within non-small cell lung tumors. The TCR beta CDR3 region underwent multiplex PCR amplification with 32 V and 13 J primers. Each CDR3 protein gets one entry after TCRdb re-called the multiplex PCR reads with MiXCR. The profile covers 9,500 to 13,000 distinct CDR3 sequences, with more than 20% appearing a single time and more than 20% taken by the ten largest. Bulk tumor genomic DNA constituted the template, at around 600 ng per sample. Surgery yielded several widely spaced biopsies per primary tumor. The study cohort was described as untreated, and its members had newly diagnosed non-small cell lung cancer. They went on to have curative surgery. The sample comprised lung tumor tissue. These TCRs come from a woman aged 45 to 65 with non-small cell lung cancer.

This clonotype was detected many times. The chain uses TRBV28 and TRBJ1-1; 7 nucleotides agree with TRBD1. The germline V gene encodes CDR1 MDHEN and CDR2 SYDVKM. The CDR3 length is 15 residues. The V segment lost 6 bases and the J segment 4 bases; nucleotides outside the gene matches: 11. CDR3 loop: CASRFADRVSTEAFF. CDR3 nucleotide sequence: TGTGCCAGCAGGTTCGCTGACAGGGTCAGCACTGAAGCTTTCTTT.

Many counts were recorded for this clonotype. CDR3 loop: CASSEIGREGYTF. The DNA of the CDR3 is TGTGCCAGCAGTGAAATAGGGAGGGAAGGCTACACCTTC. The chain couples TRBV6-1 to TRBJ1-2; D is unresolved. Germline CDR1 is MNHNS and CDR2 is SASEGT. Trimming removed 2 bases at V and 8 bases at J, with 12 bases between. This CDR3 is 13 amino acids long.

This clonotype came up many times. V is TRBV2 and J is TRBJ2-2, with TRBD2 identical over 10 bases. The CDR3 sequence is 16 residues long. The germline V gene has CDR1 SNHLY and CDR2 FYNNEI. The J segment lost 1 base and the V segment lost 5 bases, leaving 4 bases of the junction unmatched. The CDR3 DNA reads as TGTGCCAGCAGTCGGACTAGCGGCTTGAACACCGGGGAGCTGTTTTTT. Its protein product is CASSRTSGLNTGELFF.

This clonotype occurred many times. V usage is TRBV28 and J usage is TRBJ2-1; D is ambiguous. With 2 bases removed from V and 4 bases from J, the gap between germline ends came to 12 bases. Germline V gene lookup returns CDR1 MDHEN and CDR2 SYDVKM. CDR3 size: 15 residues. The CDR3 is CASSLENPIYNEQFF. For the CDR3, the DNA is TGTGCCAGCAGTTTAGAGAACCCAATTTACAATGAGCAGTTCTTC.

As for this clonotype: This may stem from a read error, because a much larger clone lies one nucleotide away. The chain combines TRBV28 with TRBJ2-2; TRBD1 agrees at 7 bases. This CDR3 contains 15 residues. Germline V lookup: CDR1 MDHEN, CDR2 SYDVKM. The V segment lost 3 bases and the J segment 2 bases; nucleotides outside the gene matches: 3. DNA for the CDR3: TGTGCCAGCAGTTTGACAGGGACCAACACCGGGGAGCTGTTTTTT. It yields the protein CASSLTGTNTGELFF.

V gene TRBV6-5 combines with J gene TRBJ1-1, with D perhaps TRBD1 (5 bases). Germline lookup yields CDR1 MNHEY and CDR2 SVGAGI. V was shortened by 2 bases and J by 11 bases, with 12 bases between the two germline ends. The CDR3 is 12 amino acids. CDR3 bases: TGTGCCAGCAGTTACGGGGACGGAGTCGCTTTCTTT. Residues: CASSYGDGVAFF.

As for this clonotype: This clone may be a read error of a much larger clone one base away. This chain links TRBV2 with TRBJ1-3; D ambiguous. The CDR3 length is 13 residues. The germline V gene has CDR1 SNHLY and CDR2 FYNNEI. The CDR3 reads CASSFDPGSTIYF. DNA of the CDR3: TGTGCCAGCAGCTTCGATCCTGGAAGCACCATATATTTT.

To note about this clonotype: A much larger clone is a single base away; this may be a read error. The V gene is TRBV6-1, the J gene TRBJ2-3; no clear D. The CDR3 is 15 residues long. Trimming cost V 7 bases and J 0 bases, with 14 bases left between them. In germline, CDR1 is MNHNS, CDR2 SASEGT. The CDR3 DNA is TGTGCCAGCAACTCCCGATTCGGTAGCACAGATACGCAGTATTTT. It specifies CASNSRFGSTDTQYF.

Concerning this clonotype itself: This clone may be a read error of a much larger clone one base away. The J gene is TRBJ1-1, the V gene TRBV4-1; TRBD1 might be the D (6 bases). This CDR3 is built from 14 residues. Trimming stripped 0 bases from V and 4 bases from J, with 9 bases between. Germline V gene sequence: CDR1 MGHRA, CDR2 YSYEKL. The CDR3 here is CASSQEGGRTEAFF. The CDR3, as DNA: TGCGCCAGCAGCCAAGAGGGGGGCCGCACTGAAGCTTTCTTT.

In its sample, this clonotype ranks as medium-sized (0.01 to 0.1%). The chain has TRBV5-1 and TRBJ2-3; 9 bases are a match to TRBD2. Germline V gene sequence: CDR1 SGHRS, CDR2 YFSETQ. V lost 5 bases to trimming and J lost 1 base; unmatched junction nucleotides: 5. This CDR3 region has 15 residues. The DNA for the CDR3 is TGCGCCAGCAGTGGATTAGCGGGGGGCACAGATACGCAGTATTTT. It specifies CASSGLAGGTDTQYF.

There are many counts of this clonotype. This sequence joins TRBV27 and TRBJ2-3; 11 bases fit TRBD2. The CDR3 contains 20 residues. Germline V gene data show CDR1 as MNHEY and CDR2 as SMNVEV (reference sequence). The ends lost 2 bases at V and 1 base at J; junction bases unmatched: 14. The DNA of the CDR3 is TGTGCCAGCAGTTTAAGCCGCCTAGCGGGGGGCCAGACGGGCACAGATACGCAGTATTTT. This encodes CASSLSRLAGGQTGTDTQYF.

This clonotype is judged medium-sized. The V call is TRBV6-6, the J call TRBJ1-5, with D possibly TRBD1 on 5 matching bases. The V and J ends lost 2 bases and 7 bases respectively, with 18 bases between them. CDR1 and CDR2 from the germline V gene are MNHNY and SVGAGI (reference sequence). This CDR3 contains 16 residues. CDR3 amino acids: CASSYHAGTLGQPQHF. In nucleotides, the CDR3 is TGTGCCAGCAGTTACCACGCCGGGACCCTGGGACAGCCCCAGCATTTT.

The V gene is TRBV20-1, the J gene TRBJ2-7, with 11 bases lining up with TRBD2. The CDR3 totals 14 residues. V lost 6 bases and J lost 8; bases outside the gene matches: 12. In germline, CDR1 is DFQATT, CDR2 SNEGSKA (reference sequence). CDR3 DNA sequence: TGCAGTGCGATCCCAGGGACTAGCGGACCCAAGCAGTACTTC. Its protein is CSAIPGTSGPKQYF.

This clonotype was picked up a small number of times. V and J are TRBV28 and TRBJ2-1; the match to TRBD2 covers 7 bases. Germline CDR1 is MDHEN and CDR2 is SYDVKM. This CDR3 contains 15 residues. The junction had 6 bases not matched to a gene; V was cut back by 6 bases and J by 1 base. CDR3 sequence (DNA): TGTGCCAGCAGCGCGCGCGGGAGTTCCTACAATGAGCAGTTCTTC. Translating it yields CASSARGSSYNEQFF.

This clonotype was counted at least ten times. This chain links TRBV19 with TRBJ2-1, with 11 nucleotides matching TRBD2. J gave up 6 bases and V 6 bases, and 7 bases lay outside the gene matches. Germline V gene lookup returns CDR1 LNHDA and CDR2 SQIVND (reference sequence). This CDR3 has 15 residues. The CDR3 region has the DNA TGTGCCAGTAGACCCGGGACTAGCGGATCCAATGAGCAGTTCTTC. Protein product: CASRPGTSGSNEQFF.

In regard to this clonotype: Compared with germline, one end of the junction differs, possibly owing to a read error. The chain uses TRBV5-1 and TRBJ2-6; D ambiguous. CDR1 is SGHRS and CDR2 is YFSETQ in the germline V gene. The CDR3 length is 19 residues. The CDR3 region has the DNA TGCGCCATCAGCTTGTTCGGTACATCGAAGAGCTCTGGGGCCAACGTCCTGACTTTC. It codes for CAISLFGTSKSSGANVLTF.

This clonotype has only a few counts. J is TRBJ2-5 and V is TRBV20-1; 9 nucleotides agree with TRBD1. With V trimmed by 3 bases and J by 1 base, 3 bases remained unmatched. This CDR3 is 14 amino acids long. Germline V gene data show CDR1 as DFQATT and CDR2 as SNEGSKA (reference sequence). CDR3 sequence (DNA): TGCAGTGCTAGGGGACAGGGTCTCCAAGAGACCCAGTACTTC. Translating gives CSARGQGLQETQYF.

This clonotype was observed a handful of times. The V call is TRBV4-2, the J call TRBJ2-7; the match to TRBD2 covers 10 bases. Germline V CDR1 and CDR2: LGHNA, YNFKEQ. The CDR3 sequence is 16 residues long. J gave up 1 base and V 4 bases, and 7 bases lay outside the gene matches. The DNA for the CDR3 is TGTGCCAGCAGCCCTACCCTAGCGGGAGAGTCCTACGAGCAGTACTTC. Translation gives CASSPTLAGESYEQYF.

The chain recombines TRBV29-1 with TRBJ2-4, with D maybe TRBD1 (8 bases). Germline lookup yields CDR1 SQVTM and CDR2 ANQGSEA. Trimming took 6 bases from V and 3 from J, leaving 15 bases between them. The CDR3 runs to 14 residues. This chain's CDR3 is CSVEDREGKNIQYF. CDR3 nucleotides: TGCAGCGTGGAGGACAGGGAGGGCAAAAACATTCAGTACTTC.

This clonotype was recorded once. The chain couples TRBV6-9 to TRBJ2-1; no definite D call. V lost 6 bases and J 8 bases, leaving 17 bases between the germline ends. The CDR3 spans 14 residues. CDR1 and CDR2 (germline): MNHGY, SVAAGI. CDR3 sequence (DNA): TGTGCCAGCAGCTACAGTGACAACATCGATGAGCAGTTCTTC. It specifies CASSYSDNIDEQFF.

To note about this clonotype: A read error may explain this, as a much larger clone is one base away. DNA of the CDR3: TGCAGTGCTATAAGAGGAACCTGGGAGCTGTTTTTT. This encodes CSAIRGTWELFF. The chain links TRBV20-1 to TRBJ2-2; D gene uncertain. The CDR3 loop spans 12 amino acids. CDR1 DFQATT and CDR2 SNEGSKA come from the germline V gene (reference sequence). V was trimmed by 4 bases and J by 9 bases, leaving 12 bases between them.